This record covers a single TCR beta chain. The data originate from a study of shared T cell receptors in the human thymus. Profiling relied on immunoSEQ multiplex PCR, and the TCRdb table lists in-frame clones only, not all of them. This sample has hundreds of thousands of clones; around 87% occur once, and the top ten carry 0.0094%. The CDR3 length is 16 residues. V was trimmed by 3 bases and J by 14 bases, leaving 23 bases between them. The germline CDR1 and CDR2 sequences are MDHEN and SYDVKM. The sample was also reused in another study, on human thymus T cells. Per that paper: Infants, healthy and Finnish, who were having corrective surgery for congenital heart defects served as donors. The thymus tissue came from resections taken during corrective heart surgery.

The chain combines TRBV28 with TRBJ1-6, with a possible D match to TRBD1 (6 bases). Source material: thymocytes. This clonotype was sampled from a boy under two years old with a congenital heart defect. The CDR3 region has the DNA TGTGCCAGCAGTTTGGGGCTTGAGCAGGGGCTCTCTACCCTCCACTTT. The encoded protein is CASSLGLEQGLSTLHF. Full variable domain (outside the CDR3, taken from reference TRBV28 and TRBJ1-6): DVKVTQSSRYLVKRTGEKVFLECVQDMDHENMFWYRQDPGLGLRLIYFSYDVKMKEKGDIPEGYSVSREKKERFSLILESASTNQTSMYLCASSLGLEQGLSTLHFGNGTRLTVT.